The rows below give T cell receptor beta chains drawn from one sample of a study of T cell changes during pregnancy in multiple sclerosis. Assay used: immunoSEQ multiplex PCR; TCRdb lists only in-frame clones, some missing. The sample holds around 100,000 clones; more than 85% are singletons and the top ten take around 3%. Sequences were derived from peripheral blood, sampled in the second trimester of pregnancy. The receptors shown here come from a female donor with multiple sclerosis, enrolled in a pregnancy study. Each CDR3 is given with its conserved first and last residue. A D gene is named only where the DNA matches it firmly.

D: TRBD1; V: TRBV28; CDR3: CASSFGTGAYEQYF
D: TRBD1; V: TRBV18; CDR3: CASSPPGQGSWGYGYTF
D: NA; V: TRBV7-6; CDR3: CASSLDSPSAAGSYEQYF
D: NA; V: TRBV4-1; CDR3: CASSGGWASLSEQYF
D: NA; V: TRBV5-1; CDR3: CASSLDEQNYGYTF
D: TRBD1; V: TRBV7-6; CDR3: CASSLPRDRGGNTEAFF
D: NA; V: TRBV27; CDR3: CASSPMDKQETQYF
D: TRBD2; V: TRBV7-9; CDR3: CASSSPGTSDEQYF
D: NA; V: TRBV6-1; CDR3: CASSEFGVNTEAFF
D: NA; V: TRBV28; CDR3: CASGLIEAFF
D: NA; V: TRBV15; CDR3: CATRGKGSDSGNTIYF
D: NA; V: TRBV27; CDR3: CASSFTSLTGELFF
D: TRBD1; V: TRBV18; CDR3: CASSRDRGSYEQYF
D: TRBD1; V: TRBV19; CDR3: CASSISGGTDTQYF
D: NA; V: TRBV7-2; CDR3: CASSLVPEETQYF
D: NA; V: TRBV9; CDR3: CASSVEAGHLYNEQFF
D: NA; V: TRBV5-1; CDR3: CASSDWGRDIYGYTF
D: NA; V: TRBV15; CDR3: CATSRDSAFGRVVPQETQYF
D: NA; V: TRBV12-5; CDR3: CASGFATGELFF
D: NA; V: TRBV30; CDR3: CAWKLQAPNSPLHF
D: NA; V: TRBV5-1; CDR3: CASSFDSSTEAFF
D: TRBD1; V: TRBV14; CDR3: CASSPQGWVTEAFF
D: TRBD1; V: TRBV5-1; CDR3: CASSQSTGTKNIQYF
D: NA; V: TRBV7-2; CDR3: CASSPLGLTGDTQYF
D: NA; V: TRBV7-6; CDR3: CASSSHGDFKLRAGGELFF
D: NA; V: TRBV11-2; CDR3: CASSLRTDSSYEQYF
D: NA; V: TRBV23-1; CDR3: CASSHFPPGTDTQYF
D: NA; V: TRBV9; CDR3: CASSVGGGYGYTF
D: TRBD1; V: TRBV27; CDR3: CASRRTGYNEQFF
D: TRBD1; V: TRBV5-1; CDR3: CASSFSGTGAYEQYF
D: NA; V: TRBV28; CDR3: CASSILTGPGELFF
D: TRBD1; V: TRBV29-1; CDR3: CSDLQDGQGRTDTQYF
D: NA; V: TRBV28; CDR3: CASRRQSLGELFF
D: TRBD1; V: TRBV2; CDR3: CASRLQGTGGNQPQHF
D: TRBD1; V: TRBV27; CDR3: CASSPTGQGVYEQFF
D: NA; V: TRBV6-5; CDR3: CASSTTDSPYGQYF
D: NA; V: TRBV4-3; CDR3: CASSQDLTGSYNEQFF
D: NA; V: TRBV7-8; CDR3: CASSLAGGVYGYTF
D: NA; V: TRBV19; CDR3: CASSYDRSGANVLTF
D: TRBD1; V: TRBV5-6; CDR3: CASNDRGPGETQYF
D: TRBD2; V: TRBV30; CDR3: CAWSPWTSGIYEQYF
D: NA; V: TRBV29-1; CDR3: CSVGGFPGELFF
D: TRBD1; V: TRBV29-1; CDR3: CSAVTGGVGTGELFF
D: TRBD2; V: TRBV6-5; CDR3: CASSYSRSGPTDTQYF
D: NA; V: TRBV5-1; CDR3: CASSEQGNEQYF
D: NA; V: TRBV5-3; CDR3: CARSLNQGPHEQYF
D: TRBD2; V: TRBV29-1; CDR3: CSVEGRGSADTQYF
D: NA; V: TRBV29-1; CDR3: CSVEYKLNTEAFF
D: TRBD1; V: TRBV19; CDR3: CAVTQGADGTEAFF
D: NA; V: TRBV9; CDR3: CASSGVANTGELFF
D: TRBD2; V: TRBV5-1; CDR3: CASSSLAGGGEQYF
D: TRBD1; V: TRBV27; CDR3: CASSYLRTGETQYF
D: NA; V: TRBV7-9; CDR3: CASLRVGGAQETQYF